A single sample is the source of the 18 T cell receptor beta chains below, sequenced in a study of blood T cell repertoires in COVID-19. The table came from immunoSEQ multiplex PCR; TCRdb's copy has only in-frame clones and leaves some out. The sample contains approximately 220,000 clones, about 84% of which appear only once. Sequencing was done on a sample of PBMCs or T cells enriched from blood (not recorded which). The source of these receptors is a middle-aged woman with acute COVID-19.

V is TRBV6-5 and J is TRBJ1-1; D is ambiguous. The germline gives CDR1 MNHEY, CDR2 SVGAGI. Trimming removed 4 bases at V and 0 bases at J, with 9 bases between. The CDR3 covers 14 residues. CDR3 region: CASSSGGLNTEAFF. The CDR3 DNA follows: TGTGCCAGCAGTTCCGGAGGGTTGAACACTGAAGCTTTCTTT.

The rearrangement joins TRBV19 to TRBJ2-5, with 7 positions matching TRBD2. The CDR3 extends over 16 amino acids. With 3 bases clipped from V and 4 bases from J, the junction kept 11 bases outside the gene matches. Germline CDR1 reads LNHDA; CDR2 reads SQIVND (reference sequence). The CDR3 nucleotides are TGTGCCAGTAGTATGGGTGGCGGGAGCGGTCGAGAGACCCAGTACTTC. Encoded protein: CASSMGGGSGRETQYF.

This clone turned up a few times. CDR3 sequence (DNA): TGTGCCTGGAGTGTACTAGGGGGTCGACAGCCCCAGCATTTT. It is translated as CAWSVLGGRQPQHF. This chain links TRBV30 with TRBJ1-5, with D maybe TRBD1 (6 bases). Between the trimmed V and J ends, which lost 0 bases and 7 bases, there was a span of 13 bases. Germline V gives CDR1 GTSNPN, CDR2 SVGIG (reference sequence). There are 14 residues in the CDR3.

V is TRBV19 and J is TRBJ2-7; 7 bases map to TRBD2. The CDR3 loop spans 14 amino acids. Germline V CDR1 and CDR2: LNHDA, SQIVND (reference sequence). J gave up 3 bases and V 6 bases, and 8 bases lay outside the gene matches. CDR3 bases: TGTGCCAGTAGAAGGATAGCGGGTATCTACGAGCAGTACTTC. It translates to CASRRIAGIYEQYF.

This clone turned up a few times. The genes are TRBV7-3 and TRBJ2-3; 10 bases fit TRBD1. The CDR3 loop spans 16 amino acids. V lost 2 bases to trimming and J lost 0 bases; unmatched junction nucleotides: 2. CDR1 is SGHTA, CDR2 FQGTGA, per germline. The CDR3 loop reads CASSLSTGGSTDTQYF. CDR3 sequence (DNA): TGTGCCAGCAGCTTATCGACAGGGGGCAGCACAGATACGCAGTATTTT.

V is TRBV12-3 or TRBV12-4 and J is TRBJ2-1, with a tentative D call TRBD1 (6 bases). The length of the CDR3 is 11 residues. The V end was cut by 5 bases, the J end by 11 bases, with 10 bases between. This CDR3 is CASSKQGKQFF. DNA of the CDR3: TGTGCCAGCAGTAAACAGGGAAAGCAGTTCTTC.

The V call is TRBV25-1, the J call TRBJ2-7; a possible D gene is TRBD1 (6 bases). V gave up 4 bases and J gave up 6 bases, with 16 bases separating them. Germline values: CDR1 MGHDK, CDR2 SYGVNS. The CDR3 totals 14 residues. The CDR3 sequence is CASSGHRDPLEQYF. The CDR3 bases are TGTGCCAGCAGTGGACACAGGGATCCCCTCGAGCAGTACTTC.

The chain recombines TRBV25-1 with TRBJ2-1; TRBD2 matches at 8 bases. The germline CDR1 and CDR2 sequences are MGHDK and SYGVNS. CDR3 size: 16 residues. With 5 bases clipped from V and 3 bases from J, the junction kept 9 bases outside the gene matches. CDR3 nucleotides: TGTGCCAGCAGTTCAGACGGGGGGGAAGTCTACAATGAGCAGTTCTTC. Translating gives CASSSDGGEVYNEQFF.

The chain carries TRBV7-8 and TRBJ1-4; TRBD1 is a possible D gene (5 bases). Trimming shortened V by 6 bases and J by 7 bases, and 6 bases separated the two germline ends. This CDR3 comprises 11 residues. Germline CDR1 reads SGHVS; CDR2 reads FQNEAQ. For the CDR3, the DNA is TGTGCCAGCAGGGACACTGAAAAACTGTTTTTT. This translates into CASRDTEKLFF.

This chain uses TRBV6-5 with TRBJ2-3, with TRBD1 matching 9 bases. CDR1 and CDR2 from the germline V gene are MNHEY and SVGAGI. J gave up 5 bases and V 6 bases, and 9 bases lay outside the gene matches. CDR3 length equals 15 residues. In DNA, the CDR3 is TGTGCCAGCAGCCGGGACAGGGACGGGGAAGATACGCAGTATTTT. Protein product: CASSRDRDGEDTQYF.

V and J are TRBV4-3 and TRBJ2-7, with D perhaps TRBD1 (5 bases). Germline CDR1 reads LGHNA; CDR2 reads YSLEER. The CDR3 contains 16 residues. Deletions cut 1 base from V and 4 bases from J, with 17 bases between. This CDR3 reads CASSQATGQGGYEQYF. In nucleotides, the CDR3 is TGCGCCAGCAGCCAAGCTACAGGTCAGGGTGGGTACGAGCAGTACTTC.

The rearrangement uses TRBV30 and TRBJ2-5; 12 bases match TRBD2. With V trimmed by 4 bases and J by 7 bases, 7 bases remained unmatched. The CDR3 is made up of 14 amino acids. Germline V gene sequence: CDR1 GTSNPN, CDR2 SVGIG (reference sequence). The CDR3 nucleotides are TGTGCCTGGAAACTAGCGGGAGGACGGGGGACCCAGTACTTC. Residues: CAWKLAGGRGTQYF.

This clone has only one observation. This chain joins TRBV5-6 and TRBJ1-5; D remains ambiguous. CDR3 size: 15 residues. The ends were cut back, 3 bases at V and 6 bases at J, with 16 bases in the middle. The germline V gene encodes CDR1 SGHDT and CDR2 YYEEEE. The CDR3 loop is CASSSLYSPGQPQHF. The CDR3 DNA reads TGTGCCAGCAGCTCCCTTTACAGTCCCGGTCAGCCCCAGCATTTT.

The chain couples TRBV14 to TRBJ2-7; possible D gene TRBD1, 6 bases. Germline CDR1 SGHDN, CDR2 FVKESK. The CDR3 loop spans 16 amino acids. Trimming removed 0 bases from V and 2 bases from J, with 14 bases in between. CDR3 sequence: CASSQEIGRGAYEQYF. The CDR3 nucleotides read TGTGCCAGCAGCCAAGAAATAGGCAGGGGAGCCTACGAGCAGTACTTC.

CDR3 sequence: CASSSRLAGDQADTQYF. In DNA form, the CDR3 reads TGTGCCAGCAGCTCACGACTAGCGGGAGATCAGGCAGATACGCAGTATTTT. The gene calls are TRBV9 and TRBJ2-3; TRBD2 matches 12 bases. The CDR3 extends over 17 amino acids. With 4 bases clipped from V and 4 bases from J, the junction kept 10 bases outside the gene matches. Germline V gene data show CDR1 as SGDLS and CDR2 as YYNGEE.

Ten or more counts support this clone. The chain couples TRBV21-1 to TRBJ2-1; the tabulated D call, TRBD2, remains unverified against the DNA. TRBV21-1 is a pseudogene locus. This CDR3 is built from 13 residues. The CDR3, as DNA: TGTGCCAGCAGCTCCCGACCCGAAAGTGAGGTGTTCTTC. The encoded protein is CASSSRPESEVFF.

CDR3 protein: CASNPRAYNSPLHF. For the CDR3, the DNA is TGTGCCAGCAATCCTAGAGCGTATAATTCACCCCTCCACTTT. The chain is built from TRBV6-5 and TRBJ1-6; no clear D gene. The V end lost 7 bases, the J end lost 4 bases, and 11 bases lay between the germline ends. The CDR3 loop spans 14 amino acids. CDR1 and CDR2 from the germline V gene are MNHEY and SVGAGI.

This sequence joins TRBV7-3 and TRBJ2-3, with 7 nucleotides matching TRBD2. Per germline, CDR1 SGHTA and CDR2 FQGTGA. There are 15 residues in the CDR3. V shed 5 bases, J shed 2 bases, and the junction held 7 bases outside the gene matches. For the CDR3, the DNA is TGTGCCAGCAGCCCCTTGGGGGGGACCACAGATACGCAGTATTTT. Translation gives CASSPLGGTTDTQYF.